The entry that follows covers one T cell receptor beta chain sequence. Germline lookup yields CDR1 SGHTA and CDR2 FQGNSA. Between the trimmed V and J ends, which lost 3 bases and 4 bases, there was a span of 10 bases. This CDR3 region has 14 residues. The data originate from a study of cytomegalovirus exposure and HLA in healthy donors. The PCR employed 60 Vbeta primers together with 13 Jbeta primers. Libraries were prepared by immunoSEQ multiplex PCR; TCRdb keeps only in-frame clonotypes and omits some of them. The data show over 100,000 clones, with 77% seen just once and about 4.3% held by the top ten.

The genes are TRBV7-2 and TRBJ1-5, with D hard to call. Source material: PBMCs. This clonotype was obtained from a male donor in good health and CMV-seropositive. The CDR3 region is CASSFRPRNQPQHF. As DNA, the CDR3 is TGTGCCAGCAGCTTCAGGCCCAGGAATCAGCCCCAGCATTTT.